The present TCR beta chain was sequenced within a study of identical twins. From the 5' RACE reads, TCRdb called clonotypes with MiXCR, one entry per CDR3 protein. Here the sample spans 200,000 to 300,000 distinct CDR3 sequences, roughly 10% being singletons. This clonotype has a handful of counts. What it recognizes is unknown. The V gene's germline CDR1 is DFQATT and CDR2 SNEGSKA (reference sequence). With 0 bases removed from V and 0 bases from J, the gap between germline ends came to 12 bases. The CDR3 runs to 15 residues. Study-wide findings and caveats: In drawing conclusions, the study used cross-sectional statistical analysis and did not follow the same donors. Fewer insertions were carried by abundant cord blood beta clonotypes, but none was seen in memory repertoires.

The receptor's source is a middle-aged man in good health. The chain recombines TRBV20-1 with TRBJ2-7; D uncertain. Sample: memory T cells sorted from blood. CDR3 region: CSARDLRISSYEQYF. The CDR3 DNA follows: TGCAGTGCTAGAGATCTGAGGATTAGCTCCTACGAGCAGTACTTC.